Each of the 27 T cell receptor beta chains below was sequenced from the same sample in a study of T cell clones after liver transplantation. Sequencing used immunoSEQ multiplex PCR; TCRdb keeps in-frame clones, though not all of them. The sample includes more than 100,000 clones, under 90% seen only once; the top ten take 2.5% to 3%. This sample comprised CD4+ T cells from blood, obtained approximately 4 years after liver transplant. The source of these receptors is a human patient who received a liver transplant. Some of the T cells might come from the graft donor.

This chain connects TRBV28 to TRBJ2-5; TRBD1 agrees at 7 bases. From germline, CDR1 is MDHEN and CDR2 SYDVKM. The CDR3 extends over 14 amino acids. V lost 5 bases, J lost 7 bases, and 10 bases stayed unmatched. The chain's CDR3 is CASSQGVPRVTQYF. CDR3 in DNA: TGTGCCAGCAGTCAGGGGGTCCCAAGGGTGACCCAGTACTTC.

The V and J genes are TRBV27 and TRBJ1-4; TRBD1 matches at 7 bases. The V segment lost 6 bases and the J segment 8 bases; nucleotides outside the gene matches: 12. The CDR3 has 15 amino acids. Germline loops: CDR1 MNHEY, CDR2 SMNVEV (reference sequence). CDR3: CASRILQGPREKLFF. CDR3 nucleotides: TGTGCCAGCAGGATTCTACAGGGGCCGAGGGAAAAACTGTTTTTT.

Comment on this clone: One junction end does not reproduce the germline sequence, and a read error may be involved. The chain has TRBV7-9 and TRBJ2-1; D unclear. This CDR3 region has 13 residues. Per germline, CDR1 SEHNR and CDR2 FQNEAQ (reference sequence). For the CDR3, the DNA is TGTGCCAGCAGCTTATACTCCAACAATGAGCAGTTCTTC. Encoded protein: CASSLYSNNEQFF. Based on the CDR3 plus reference TRBV7-9 and TRBJ2-1, the full variable domain is DTGVSQNPRHKITKRGQNVTFRCDPISEHNRLYWYRQTLGQGPEFLTYFQNEAQLEKSRLLSDRFSAERPKGSFSTLEIQRTEQGDSAMYLCASSLYSNNEQFFGPGTRLTVL.

This chain connects TRBV5-1 to TRBJ2-1, with 8 bases identical to TRBD2. Germline lookup yields CDR1 SGHRS and CDR2 YFSETQ. With 0 bases clipped from V and 2 bases from J, the junction kept 1 base outside the gene matches. The CDR3 has 15 amino acids. The CDR3 protein is CASSLVAGTYNEQFF. The CDR3 bases are TGCGCCAGCAGCTTGGTAGCGGGAACCTACAATGAGCAGTTCTTC. Supplemented by reference TRBV5-1 and TRBJ2-1, the full variable domain reads KAGVTQTPRYLIKTRGQQVTLSCSPISGHRSVSWYQQTPGQGLQFLFEYFSETQRNKGNFPGRFSGRQFSNSRSEMNVSTLELGDSALYLCASSLVAGTYNEQFFGPGTRLTVL.

This clone was seen a handful of times. The chain employs TRBV7-9 and TRBJ1-4; TRBD1 agrees at 8 bases. The germline gives CDR1 SEHNR, CDR2 FQNEAQ (reference sequence). The CDR3 covers 16 residues. J gave up 2 bases and V 4 bases, and 6 bases lay outside the gene matches. CDR3 residues: CASSYKPGGTNEKLFF. For the CDR3, the DNA is TGTGCCAGCAGCTATAAGCCAGGGGGCACTAATGAAAAACTGTTTTTT. Looking up the rest from reference TRBV7-9 and TRBJ1-4 gives the full variable domain: DTGVSQNPRHKITKRGQNVTFRCDPISEHNRLYWYRQTLGQGPEFLTYFQNEAQLEKSRLLSDRFSAERPKGSFSTLEIQRTEQGDSAMYLCASSYKPGGTNEKLFFGSGTQLSVL.

V gene TRBV6-5 combines with J gene TRBJ2-7; 8 bases align to TRBD2. This CDR3 comprises 14 residues. Germline V gene lookup returns CDR1 MNHEY and CDR2 SVGAGI. V was clipped by 6 bases and J by 1 base; unmatched bases: 5. The CDR3 region is CASSRGGPSYEQYF. CDR3 bases: TGTGCCAGCAGCCGCGGGGGGCCTTCCTACGAGCAGTACTTC.

This chain connects TRBV21-1 to TRBJ1-2. TRBV21-1 is noted as a pseudogene. The CDR3 spans 14 residues. CDR3 nucleotides: TGTGCCAGCAGCCTTCCGGGGGAAGGGGATGGCTACACCTTC. This encodes CASSLPGEGDGYTF.

In DNA, the CDR3 is TGTGCCAGCAGCTCCGGACCCGATAGCTCCTACGAGCAGTACTTC. Translated: CASSSGPDSSYEQYF. V and J are TRBV5-5 and TRBJ2-7; D gene unclear. The V and J ends lost 3 bases and 0 bases respectively, with 13 bases between them. Looked up from germline, CDR1 is SGHKS and CDR2 is YYEKEE (reference sequence). The CDR3 spans 15 residues.

The CDR3 region has the DNA TGTGCCAGCAGCGGATCTACTAGCGGGAGAATAGATACGCAGTATTTT. The encoded protein is CASSGSTSGRIDTQYF. This chain uses TRBV9 with TRBJ2-3, with TRBD2 matching over 11 bases. This CDR3 is 16 amino acids long. V was clipped by 3 bases and J by 5 bases; unmatched bases: 8. Per the germline V gene, CDR1 is SGDLS and CDR2 is YYNGEE.

About this clone itself: Other DNA sequences from this sample encode an identical CDR3 as well. The rearrangement uses TRBV5-1 and TRBJ1-1; no clear D gene. The germline gives CDR1 SGHRS, CDR2 YFSETQ. CDR3 size: 14 residues. Trimming left V 1 base short and J 2 bases short, with 9 bases between. In DNA form, the CDR3 reads TGCGCCAGCAGCTTGTTGGACGGAAACACTGAAGCTTTCTTT. Translation gives CASSLLDGNTEAFF.

V and J are TRBV7-2 and TRBJ2-2; D may be TRBD1 (5 bases). Germline assignment: CDR1 SGHTA and CDR2 FQGNSA. V lost 4 bases to trimming and J lost 7 bases, with 19 bases between them. CDR3 size: 16 residues. For the CDR3, the DNA is TGTGCCAGCAGCTCCTCAGGGTCGTCCTCAGTCGGGGAGCTGTTTTTT. Amino acids: CASSSSGSSSVGELFF.

The chain links TRBV2 to TRBJ1-1; D call uncertain. Germline CDR1 and CDR2: SNHLY and FYNNEI. This CDR3 is 15 amino acids long. V lost 2 bases and J 1 base, leaving 11 bases between the germline ends. The CDR3 DNA reads as TGTGCCAGCAGTGAAAACGGGGTGGGGAACACTGAAGCTTTCTTT. This sequence encodes CASSENGVGNTEAFF.

The chain recombines TRBV6-1 with TRBJ1-3; 8 nucleotides line up with TRBD1. After removal of 4 bases from V and 4 bases from J, the junction contained 3 bases not matched to a gene. Germline CDR1 is MNHNS and CDR2 is SASEGT. The CDR3 has 14 residues. The CDR3: CASSARTGGNTIYF. The CDR3 DNA sequence: TGTGCCAGCAGTGCCCGGACAGGGGGAAACACCATATATTTT.

The CDR3 nucleotides read TGCGCCAGCAGCTTGGACCCGACAGGGGTTTATGAGCAGTTCTTC. Translated, it gives CASSLDPTGVYEQFF. V usage is TRBV5-1 and J usage is TRBJ2-1, with 8 bases matching TRBD1. Germline CDR1 reads SGHRS; CDR2 reads YFSETQ. The CDR3 is 15 amino acids. V was clipped by 0 bases and J by 8 bases; unmatched bases: 7.

The rearrangement joins TRBV9 to TRBJ1-1; possibly TRBD1 for D (5 bases). V was pared by 0 bases and J by 7 bases, with 16 bases between. Germline assignment: CDR1 SGDLS and CDR2 YYNGEE. The CDR3 spans 15 residues. The DNA of the CDR3 is TGTGCCAGCAGCGTAGCATCGGGACTTATCGGTGAAGCTTTCTTT. This translates into CASSVASGLIGEAFF.

The gene calls are TRBV10-2 and TRBJ2-1; perhaps TRBD2 as D (6 bases). Per germline, CDR1 WSHSY and CDR2 SAAADI. Deletions cut 5 bases from V and 4 bases from J, with 12 bases between. This CDR3 has 14 residues. The CDR3 DNA follows: TGCGCCAGCAGTCGGCGGGATGGTTACAATGAGCAGTTCTTC. It codes for CASSRRDGYNEQFF.

This clone was counted once. The chain couples TRBV18 to TRBJ1-5, with D uncertain. With 5 bases removed from V and 5 bases from J, the gap between germline ends came to 22 bases. CDR3 size: 17 residues. The germline V gene has CDR1 KGHSH and CDR2 LQKENI. CDR3 in DNA: TGTGCCAGCTCAAGGGCGCTTAAGCATGTTGGAGATCAGCCCCAGCATTTT. Amino acid sequence: CASSRALKHVGDQPQHF. The entire variable domain, with the rest obtained from reference TRBV18 and TRBJ1-5, is as follows: NAGVMQNPRHLVRRRGQEARLRCSPMKGHSHVYWYRQLPEEGLKFMVYLQKENIIDESGMPKERFSAEFPKEGPSILRIQQVVRGDSAAYFCASSRALKHVGDQPQHFGDGTRLSIL.

V usage is TRBV7-2 and J usage is TRBJ2-2, with D perhaps TRBD2 (6 bases). The V gene's germline CDR1 is SGHTA and CDR2 FQGNSA. The V and J ends lost 4 bases and 6 bases respectively, with 12 bases between them. There are 14 residues in the CDR3. The DNA of the CDR3 is TGTGCCAGCAGCTCCCAGCGGGTCCCCGGGGAGCTGTTTTTT. This translates into CASSSQRVPGELFF. Supplemented by reference TRBV7-2 and TRBJ2-2, the full variable domain reads GAGVSQSPSNKVTEKGKDVELRCDPISGHTALYWYRQSLGQGLEFLIYFQGNSAPDKSGLPSDRFSAERTGGSVSTLTIQRTQQEDSAVYLCASSSQRVPGELFFGEGSRLTVL.

This clone has just one count. CDR3: CASSRIPTEQYF. CDR3 bases: TGTGCCAGCAGTAGAATCCCTACGGAGCAGTACTTC. The chain has TRBV6-5 and TRBJ2-7; D is undetermined. The CDR3 contains 12 residues. The V gene lost 5 bases and the J gene lost 7 bases, with 12 bases spanning the gap. Germline assignment: CDR1 MNHEY and CDR2 SVGAGI.

The chain has TRBV13 and TRBJ2-5; D unclear. V lost 4 bases, J lost 11 bases, and 11 bases lay in between. The length of the CDR3 is 11 residues. Germline V CDR1 and CDR2: PRHDT, FYEKMQ (reference sequence). CDR3 sequence reads: CASSSTKEQYF. CDR3 DNA: TGTGCCAGCAGCTCCACTAAGGAGCAGTACTTC.

The rearrangement uses TRBV11-3 and TRBJ2-3; D not resolved. Looked up from germline, CDR1 is SGHNT and CDR2 is YENEEA. The CDR3 totals 13 residues. V gave up 0 bases and J gave up 3 bases, with 4 bases separating them. CDR3 residues: CASSLERTDTQYF. As DNA, the CDR3 is TGTGCCAGCAGCTTAGAACGTACAGATACGCAGTATTTT.

The table lists this clone with a few counts. The V call is TRBV7-9, the J call TRBJ2-3, with 8 positions matching TRBD1. CDR3 length: 14 amino acids. Trimming at V came to 3 bases and at J to 5 bases, leaving 4 bases not matched to a gene. Germline assignment: CDR1 SEHNR and CDR2 FQNEAQ (reference sequence). Written as DNA, the CDR3 is TGTGCCAGCAGCTTTCAGGGGGCCGGAGATACGCAGTATTTT. Protein sequence: CASSFQGAGDTQYF.

This clone has a handful of counts. The gene calls are TRBV6-6 and TRBJ2-3; unclear D gene. The CDR3 totals 16 residues. Trimming took 6 bases from V and 0 from J, leaving 16 bases between them. Germline CDR1 reads MNHNY; CDR2 reads SVGAGI (reference sequence). Here the CDR3 DNA reads TGTGCCAGCAGCCTCGACGGATCCACTAGCACAGATACGCAGTATTTT. This gives the protein CASSLDGSTSTDTQYF.

V usage is TRBV27 and J usage is TRBJ2-7; 7 bases are a match to TRBD1. The CDR3 runs to 16 residues. The V segment lost 0 bases and the J segment 2 bases; nucleotides outside the gene matches: 7. Germline V gives CDR1 MNHEY, CDR2 SMNVEV (reference sequence). The CDR3 DNA follows: TGTGCCAGCAGTTTATCCAAATGGACAGGCGCCTACGAGCAGTACTTC. Its protein product is CASSLSKWTGAYEQYF.

Only a few counts were recorded for this clone. CDR3 sequence reads: CASSDGIGPQHF. As DNA, the CDR3 is TGTGCCAGCAGTGACGGAATCGGGCCCCAGCATTTT. The chain carries TRBV25-1 and TRBJ1-5; no definite D call. CDR3 length: 12 residues. Germline V CDR1 and CDR2: MGHDK, SYGVNS. V dropped 3 bases and J dropped 9 bases, with 9 bases sitting between them.

The table lists this clone with a count of one. The rearrangement uses TRBV4-1 and TRBJ2-7, with D uncertain. V was pared by 3 bases and J by 3 bases, with 12 bases between. The CDR3 is 14 amino acids. Germline V lookup: CDR1 MGHRA, CDR2 YSYEKL. CDR3 DNA: TGCGCCAGCAGCCAGGACGCGCGGATCTACGAGCAGTACTTC. Translating it yields CASSQDARIYEQYF.

V gene TRBV5-1 combines with J gene TRBJ2-2; D might be TRBD2 (5 bases). The CDR3 loop spans 15 amino acids. CDR1 is SGHRS, CDR2 YFSETQ, per germline. The V and J ends lost 5 bases and 4 bases respectively, with 15 bases between them. The CDR3 sequence: CASSRAAAGTGELFF. CDR3 DNA sequence: TGCGCCAGCAGTCGCGCGGCCGCGGGCACCGGGGAGCTGTTTTTT.